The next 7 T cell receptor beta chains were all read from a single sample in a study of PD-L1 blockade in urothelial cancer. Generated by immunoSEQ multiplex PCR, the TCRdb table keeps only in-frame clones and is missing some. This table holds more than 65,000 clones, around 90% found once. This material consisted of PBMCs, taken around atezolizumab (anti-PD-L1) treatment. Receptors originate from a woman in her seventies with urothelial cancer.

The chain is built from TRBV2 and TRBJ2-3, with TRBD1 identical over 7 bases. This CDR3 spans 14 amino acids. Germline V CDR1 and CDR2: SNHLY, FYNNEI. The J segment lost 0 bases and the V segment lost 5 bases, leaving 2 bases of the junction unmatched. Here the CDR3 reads CASSPGQSTDTQYF. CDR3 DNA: TGTGCCAGCAGTCCGGGACAGAGCACAGATACGCAGTATTTT.

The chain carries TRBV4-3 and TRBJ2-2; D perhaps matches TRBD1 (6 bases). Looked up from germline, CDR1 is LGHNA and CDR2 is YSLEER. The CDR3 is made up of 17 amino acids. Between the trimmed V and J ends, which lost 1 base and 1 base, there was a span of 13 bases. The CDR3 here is CASSQVRQVKNTGELFF. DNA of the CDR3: TGCGCCAGCAGCCAAGTGAGACAGGTCAAGAACACCGGGGAGCTGTTTTTT.

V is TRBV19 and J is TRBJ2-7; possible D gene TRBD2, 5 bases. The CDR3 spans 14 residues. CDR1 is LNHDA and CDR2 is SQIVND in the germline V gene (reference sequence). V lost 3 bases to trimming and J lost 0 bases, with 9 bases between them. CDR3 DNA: TGTGCCAGTAGTATCAGAGGGAGCTCCTACGAGCAGTACTTC. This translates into CASSIRGSSYEQYF.

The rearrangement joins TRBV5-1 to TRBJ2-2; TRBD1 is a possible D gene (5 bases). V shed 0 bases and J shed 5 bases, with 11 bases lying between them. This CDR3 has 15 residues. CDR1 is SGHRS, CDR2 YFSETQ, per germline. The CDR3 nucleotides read TGCGCCAGCAGCTTGGAAGGGGCTAGGACCGGGGAGCTGTTTTTT. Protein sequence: CASSLEGARTGELFF.

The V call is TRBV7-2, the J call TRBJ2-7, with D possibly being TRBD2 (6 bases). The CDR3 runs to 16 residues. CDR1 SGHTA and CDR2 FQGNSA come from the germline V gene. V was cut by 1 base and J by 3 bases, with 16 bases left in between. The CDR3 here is CASSLVSGVQSYEQYF. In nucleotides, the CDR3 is TGTGCCAGCAGCTTAGTGTCGGGGGTGCAGAGCTACGAGCAGTACTTC.

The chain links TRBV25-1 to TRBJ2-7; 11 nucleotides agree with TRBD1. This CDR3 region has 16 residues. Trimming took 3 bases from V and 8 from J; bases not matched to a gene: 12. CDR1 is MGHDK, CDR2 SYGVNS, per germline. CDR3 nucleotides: TGTGCCAGCAGTGACATTTCCGGGACAGGGGGGATCAAGCAGTACTTC. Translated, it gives CASSDISGTGGIKQYF.

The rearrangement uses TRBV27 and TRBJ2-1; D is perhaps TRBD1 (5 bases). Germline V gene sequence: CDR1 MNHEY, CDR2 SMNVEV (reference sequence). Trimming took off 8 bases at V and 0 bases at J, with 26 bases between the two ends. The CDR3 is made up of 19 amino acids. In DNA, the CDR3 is TGTGCCAGCCTTTCCGCGTTTCAGGGTCCTGTAAGCTCCTACAATGAGCAGTTCTTC. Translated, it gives CASLSAFQGPVSSYNEQFF.